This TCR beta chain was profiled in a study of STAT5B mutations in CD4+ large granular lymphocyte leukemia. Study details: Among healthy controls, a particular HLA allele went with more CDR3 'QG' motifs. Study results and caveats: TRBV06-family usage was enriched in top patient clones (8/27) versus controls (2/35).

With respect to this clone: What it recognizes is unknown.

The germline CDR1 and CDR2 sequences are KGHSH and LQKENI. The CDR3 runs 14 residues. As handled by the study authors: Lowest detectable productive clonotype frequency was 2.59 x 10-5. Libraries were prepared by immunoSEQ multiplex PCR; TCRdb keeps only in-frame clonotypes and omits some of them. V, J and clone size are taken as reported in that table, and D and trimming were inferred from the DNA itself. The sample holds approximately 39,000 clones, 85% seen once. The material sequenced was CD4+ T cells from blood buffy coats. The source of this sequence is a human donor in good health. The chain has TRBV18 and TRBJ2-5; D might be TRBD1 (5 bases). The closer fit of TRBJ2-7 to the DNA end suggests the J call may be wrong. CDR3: CASSPPAQVYEQYF. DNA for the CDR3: TGTGCCAGCTCACCACCCGCACAGGTCTACGAGCAGTACTTC.